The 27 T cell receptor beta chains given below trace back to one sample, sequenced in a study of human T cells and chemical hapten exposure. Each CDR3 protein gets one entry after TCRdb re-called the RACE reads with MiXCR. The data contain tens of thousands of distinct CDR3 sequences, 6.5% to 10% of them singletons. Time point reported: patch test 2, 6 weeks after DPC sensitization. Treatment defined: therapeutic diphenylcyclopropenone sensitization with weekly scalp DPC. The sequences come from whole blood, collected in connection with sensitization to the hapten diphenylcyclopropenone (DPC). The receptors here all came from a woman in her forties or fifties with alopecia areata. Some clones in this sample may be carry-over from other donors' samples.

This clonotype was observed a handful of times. This CDR3 reads CASSISRSQRQPQHF. DNA of the CDR3: TGTGCCAGTAGTATCAGCAGGTCCCAGCGACAGCCCCAGCATTTT. The chain joins TRBV19 to TRBJ1-5; D not certain. This CDR3 has 15 residues. The ends were cut back, 3 bases at V and 7 bases at J, with 16 bases in the middle. Germline V gene data show CDR1 as LNHDA and CDR2 as SQIVND (reference sequence).

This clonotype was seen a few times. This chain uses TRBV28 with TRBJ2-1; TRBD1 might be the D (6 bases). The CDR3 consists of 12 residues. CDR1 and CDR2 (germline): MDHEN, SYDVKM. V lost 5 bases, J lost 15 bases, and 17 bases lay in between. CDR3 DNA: TGTGCCAGCAGTCGCGAACAGGGTGCGCTGTTCTTC. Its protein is CASSREQGALFF.

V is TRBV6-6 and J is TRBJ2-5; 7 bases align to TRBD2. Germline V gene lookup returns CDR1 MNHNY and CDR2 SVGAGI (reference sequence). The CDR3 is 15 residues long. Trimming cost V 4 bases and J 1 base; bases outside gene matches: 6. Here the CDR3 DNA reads TGTGCCAGCAGTTCGGGAGCGGGGAGCCAAGAGACCCAGTACTTC. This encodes CASSSGAGSQETQYF.

In DNA, the CDR3 is TGTGCCAGCAGCCACTCCGGGTCCCCCGGGGCCCAGTACTTC. Encoded protein: CASSHSGSPGAQYF. The chain links TRBV7-2 to TRBJ2-5; D is perhaps TRBD2 (5 bases). The V gene lost 5 bases and the J gene lost 9 bases, with 19 bases spanning the gap. Germline loops: CDR1 SGHTA, CDR2 FQGNSA. The CDR3 is 14 residues long. Based on the CDR3 plus reference TRBV7-2 and TRBJ2-5, the full variable domain is GAGVSQSPSNKVTEKGKDVELRCDPISGHTALYWYRQSLGQGLEFLIYFQGNSAPDKSGLPSDRFSAERTGGSVSTLTIQRTQQEDSAVYLCASSHSGSPGAQYFGPGTRLLVL.

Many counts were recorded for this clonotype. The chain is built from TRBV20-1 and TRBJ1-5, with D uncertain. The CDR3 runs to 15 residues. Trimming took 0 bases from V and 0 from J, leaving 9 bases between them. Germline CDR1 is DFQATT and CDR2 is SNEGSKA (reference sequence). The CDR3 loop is CSARDDRYSNQPQHF. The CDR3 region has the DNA TGCAGTGCTAGAGATGACCGTTATAGCAATCAGCCCCAGCATTTT.

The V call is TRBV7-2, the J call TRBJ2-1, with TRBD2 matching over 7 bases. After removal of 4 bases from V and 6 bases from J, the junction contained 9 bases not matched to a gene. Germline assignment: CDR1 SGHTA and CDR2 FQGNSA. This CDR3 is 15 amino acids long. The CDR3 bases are TGTGCCAGCAGCTCTGGCGGGAGCTTATCCAATGAGCAGTTCTTC. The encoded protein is CASSSGGSLSNEQFF.

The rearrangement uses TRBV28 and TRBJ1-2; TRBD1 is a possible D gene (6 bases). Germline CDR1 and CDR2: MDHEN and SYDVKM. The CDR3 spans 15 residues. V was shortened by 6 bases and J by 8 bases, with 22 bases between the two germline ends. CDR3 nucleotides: TGTGCCAGCAGCCGCTCAAGATCCACAGGGCGAGGCTACACCTTC. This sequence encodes CASSRSRSTGRGYTF.

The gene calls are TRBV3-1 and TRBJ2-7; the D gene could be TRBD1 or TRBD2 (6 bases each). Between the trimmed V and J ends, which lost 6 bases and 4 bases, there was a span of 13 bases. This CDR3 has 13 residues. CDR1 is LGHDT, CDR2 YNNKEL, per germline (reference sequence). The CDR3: CASRLEGGYEQYF. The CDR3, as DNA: TGTGCCAGCAGACTTGAGGGGGGATACGAGCAGTACTTC.

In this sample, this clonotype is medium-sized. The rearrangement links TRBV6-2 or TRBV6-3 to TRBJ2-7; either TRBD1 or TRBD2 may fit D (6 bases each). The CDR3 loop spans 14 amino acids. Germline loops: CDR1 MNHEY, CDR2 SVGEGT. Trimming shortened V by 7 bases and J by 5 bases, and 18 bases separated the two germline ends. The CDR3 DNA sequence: TGTGCCAGCACCCTTGGGGGGCCCTCGGACGAGCAGTACTTC. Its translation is CASTLGGPSDEQYF.

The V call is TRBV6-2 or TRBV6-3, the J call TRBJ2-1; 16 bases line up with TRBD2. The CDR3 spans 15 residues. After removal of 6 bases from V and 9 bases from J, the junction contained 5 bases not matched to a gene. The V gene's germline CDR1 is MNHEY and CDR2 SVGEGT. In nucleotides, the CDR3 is TGTGCCAGCAGAACCGGGACTAGCGGGAGGGGTGAGCAGTTCTTC. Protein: CASRTGTSGRGEQFF.

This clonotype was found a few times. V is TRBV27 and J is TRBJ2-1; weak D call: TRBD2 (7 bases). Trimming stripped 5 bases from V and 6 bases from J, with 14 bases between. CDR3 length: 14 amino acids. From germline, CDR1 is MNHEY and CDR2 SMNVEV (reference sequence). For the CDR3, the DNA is TGTGCCAGCAGTCTCCTTGGGGGGGCCAATGAGCAGTTCTTC. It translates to CASSLLGGANEQFF.

Here the CDR3 DNA reads TGTGCCAGCAGCGGAAGGTGGAGGGGCTCTGGAAACACCATATATTTT. Its protein is CASSGRWRGSGNTIYF. The rearrangement links TRBV9 to TRBJ1-3; D perhaps matches TRBD1 (5 bases). V lost 3 bases and J lost 0, with 13 bases in between. The CDR3 sequence is 16 residues long. From germline, CDR1 is SGDLS and CDR2 YYNGEE.

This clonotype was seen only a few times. Here the CDR3 reads CASSLRGGSSPLHF. The DNA of the CDR3 is TGTGCCAGCAGTTTAAGAGGGGGGTCTTCACCCCTCCACTTT. J is TRBJ1-6 and V is TRBV27, with D possibly TRBD1 on 6 matching bases. In germline, CDR1 is MNHEY, CDR2 SMNVEV (reference sequence). V was cut by 2 bases and J by 9 bases, with 11 bases left in between. CDR3 length: 14 residues.

CDR3 coding DNA: TGCAGTGCTAGAGACTGGACTAGCACAGATACGCAGTATTTT. Residues: CSARDWTSTDTQYF. The chain recombines TRBV20-1 with TRBJ2-3; D is possibly TRBD2 (5 bases). Germline loops: CDR1 DFQATT, CDR2 SNEGSKA (reference sequence). V dropped 0 bases and J dropped 0 bases, with 7 bases sitting between them. This CDR3 is built from 14 residues.

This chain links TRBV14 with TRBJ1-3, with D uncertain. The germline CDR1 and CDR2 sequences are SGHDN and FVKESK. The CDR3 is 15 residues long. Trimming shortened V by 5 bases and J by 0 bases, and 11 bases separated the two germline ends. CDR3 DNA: TGTGCCAGCAGCTCTCATCTGGGCTCTGGAAACACCATATATTTT. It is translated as CASSSHLGSGNTIYF. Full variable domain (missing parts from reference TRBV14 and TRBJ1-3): EAGVTQFPSHSVIEKGQTVTLRCDPISGHDNLYWYRRVMGKEIKFLLHFVKESKQDESGMPNNRFLAERTGGTYSTLKVQPAELEDSGVYFCASSSHLGSGNTIYFGEGSWLTVV.

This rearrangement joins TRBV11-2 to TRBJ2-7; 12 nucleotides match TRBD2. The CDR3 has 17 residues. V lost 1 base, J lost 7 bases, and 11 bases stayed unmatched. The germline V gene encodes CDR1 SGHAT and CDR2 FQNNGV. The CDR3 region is CASSLGPSLAGGPEQYF. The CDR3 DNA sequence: TGTGCCAGCAGCTTAGGCCCTTCACTAGCGGGGGGCCCTGAGCAGTACTTC.

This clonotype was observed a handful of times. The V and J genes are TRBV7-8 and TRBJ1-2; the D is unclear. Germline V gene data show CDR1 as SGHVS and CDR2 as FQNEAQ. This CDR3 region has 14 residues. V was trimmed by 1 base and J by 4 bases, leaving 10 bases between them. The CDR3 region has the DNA TGTGCCAGCAGCTTAGGCAGGCAGGTCTATGGCTACACCTTC. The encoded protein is CASSLGRQVYGYTF.

The CDR3 sequence: CASSPSLAGGYEQYF. The CDR3 DNA reads TGCGCCAGCAGCCCCTCACTAGCGGGGGGATACGAGCAGTACTTC. V usage is TRBV4-1 and J usage is TRBJ2-7; TRBD2 matches 12 bases. Germline assignment: CDR1 MGHRA and CDR2 YSYEKL. The CDR3 is 15 amino acids. V was clipped by 4 bases and J by 4 bases; unmatched bases: 5.

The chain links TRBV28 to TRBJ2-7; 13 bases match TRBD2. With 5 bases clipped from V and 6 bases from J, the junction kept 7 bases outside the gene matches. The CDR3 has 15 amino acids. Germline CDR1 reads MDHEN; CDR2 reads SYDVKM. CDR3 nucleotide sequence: TGTGCCAGCAGTCCTACGACTAGCGGGAGGATCGAGCAGTACTTC. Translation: CASSPTTSGRIEQYF.

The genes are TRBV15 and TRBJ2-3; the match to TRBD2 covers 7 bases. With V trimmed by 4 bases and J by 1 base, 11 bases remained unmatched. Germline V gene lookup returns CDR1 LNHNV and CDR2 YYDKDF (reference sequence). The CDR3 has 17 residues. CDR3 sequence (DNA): TGTGCCACCAGCACGGGTTGGGGGGGAGCTGGCACAGATACGCAGTATTTT. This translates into CATSTGWGGAGTDTQYF.

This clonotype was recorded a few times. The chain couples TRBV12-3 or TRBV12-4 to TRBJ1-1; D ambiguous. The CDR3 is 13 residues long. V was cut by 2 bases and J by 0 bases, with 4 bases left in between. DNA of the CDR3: TGTGCCAGCAGTTTAATGATGAACACTGAAGCTTTCTTT. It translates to CASSLMMNTEAFF.

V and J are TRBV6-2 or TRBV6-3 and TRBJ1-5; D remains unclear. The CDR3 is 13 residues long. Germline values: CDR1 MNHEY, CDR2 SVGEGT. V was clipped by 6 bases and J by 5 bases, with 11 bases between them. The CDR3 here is CASSPQNYQPQHF. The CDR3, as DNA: TGTGCCAGCAGCCCACAGAATTATCAGCCCCAGCATTTT.

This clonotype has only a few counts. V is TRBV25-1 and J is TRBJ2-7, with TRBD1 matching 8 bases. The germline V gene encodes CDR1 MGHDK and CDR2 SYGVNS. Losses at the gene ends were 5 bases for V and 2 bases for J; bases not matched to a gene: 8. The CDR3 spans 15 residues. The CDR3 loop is CASSPLTGQAYEQYF. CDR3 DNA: TGTGCCAGCAGTCCCTTAACGGGACAGGCCTACGAGCAGTACTTC.

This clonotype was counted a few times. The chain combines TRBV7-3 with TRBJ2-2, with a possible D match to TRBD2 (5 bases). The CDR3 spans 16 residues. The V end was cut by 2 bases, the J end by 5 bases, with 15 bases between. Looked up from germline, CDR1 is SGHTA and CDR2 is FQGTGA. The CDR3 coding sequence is TGTGCCAGCAGCTTAGGGTCTAGCCCCAGGACCGGGGAGCTGTTTTTT. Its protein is CASSLGSSPRTGELFF.

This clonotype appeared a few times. CDR3 in DNA: TGTGCCAGCAGCTCAAGACTAGCGGGAGTACAGGCAGATACGCAGTATTTT. Encoded protein: CASSSRLAGVQADTQYF. The chain combines TRBV11-3 with TRBJ2-3; 12 nucleotides line up with TRBD2. J gave up 4 bases and V 4 bases, and 9 bases lay outside the gene matches. Germline-derived CDR1 and CDR2 are SGHNT and YENEEA. The CDR3 covers 17 residues.

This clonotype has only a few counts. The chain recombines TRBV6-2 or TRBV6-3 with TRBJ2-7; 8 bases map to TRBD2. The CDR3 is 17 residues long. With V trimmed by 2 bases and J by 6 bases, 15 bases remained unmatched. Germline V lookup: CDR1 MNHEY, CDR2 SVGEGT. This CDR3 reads CASSYRVAREGRIEQYF. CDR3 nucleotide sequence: TGTGCCAGCAGTTACCGGGTCGCCCGGGAGGGTCGGATCGAGCAGTACTTC.

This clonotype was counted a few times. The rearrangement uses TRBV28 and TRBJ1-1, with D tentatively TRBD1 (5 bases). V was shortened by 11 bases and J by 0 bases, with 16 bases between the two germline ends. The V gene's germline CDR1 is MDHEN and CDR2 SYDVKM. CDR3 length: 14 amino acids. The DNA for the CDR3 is TGTGCCGGAGGACCAGGGTCCCTGAACACTGAAGCTTTCTTT. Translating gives CAGGPGSLNTEAFF. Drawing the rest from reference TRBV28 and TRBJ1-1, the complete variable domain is DVKVTQSSRYLVKRTGEKVFLECVQDMDHENMFWYRQDPGLGLRLIYFSYDVKMKEKGDIPEGYSVSREKKERFSLILESASTNQTSMYLCAGGPGSLNTEAFFGQGTRLTVV.